This TCR beta chain was found in a study of T cell changes during pregnancy in multiple sclerosis. TCRdb's table, derived via immunoSEQ multiplex PCR, lists solely in-frame clones and lacks some. The sample has 60,000 to 90,000 clones, roughly 92% seen once. This material consisted of peripheral blood, taken in the first trimester of pregnancy. The sequence was obtained from a female donor in good health, enrolled as a control in a pregnancy study.

DNA of the CDR3: TGCGCCAGCAGCTTGGGAACAGGAGTCTCCTACGAGCAGTACTTC. Amino acids: CASSLGTGVSYEQYF. The gene calls are TRBV5-1 and TRBJ2-7, with D tentatively TRBD1 (5 bases). The CDR3 is made up of 15 amino acids. Trimming took 0 bases from V and 0 from J, leaving 10 bases between them. Germline CDR1 SGHRS, CDR2 YFSETQ.